This T cell receptor beta chain was sequenced for a study of post-analysis software for immune sequencing data. Study-level findings and limits: Higher frequency in patients than in controls was seen for roughly five TRBV segments, with TRBV5-6, TRBV5-1 and TRBV20-1 among them. Analysis by F measure revealed that same-batch samples clustered strongly together.

Comments on this clonotype: Its antigen is currently unknown.

Every TCR beta cDNA library bore unique molecular identifiers. Input amounts of 1 to 10 million T cells were used. These gave around 500,000 cDNA molecules, so each molecule approximated one T cell. TCRdb re-called the PCR reads through MiXCR, storing one row per CDR3 protein. The sample carries about 820,000 distinct CDR3 sequences, approximately 50% recorded once. The CDR3 loop spans 15 amino acids. V lost 3 bases to trimming and J lost 0 bases; unmatched junction nucleotides: 6. Germline V CDR1 and CDR2: SQVTM, ANQGSEA. The TCR originated in a girl aged 5 to 17 with multiple sclerosis. The V and J genes are TRBV29-1 and TRBJ1-1; TRBD1 matches at 8 bases. Sequences were obtained from blood. This chain's CDR3 is CSVETGEGMNTEAFF. As DNA, the CDR3 is TGCAGCGTTGAGACAGGGGAAGGCATGAACACTGAAGCTTTCTTT.